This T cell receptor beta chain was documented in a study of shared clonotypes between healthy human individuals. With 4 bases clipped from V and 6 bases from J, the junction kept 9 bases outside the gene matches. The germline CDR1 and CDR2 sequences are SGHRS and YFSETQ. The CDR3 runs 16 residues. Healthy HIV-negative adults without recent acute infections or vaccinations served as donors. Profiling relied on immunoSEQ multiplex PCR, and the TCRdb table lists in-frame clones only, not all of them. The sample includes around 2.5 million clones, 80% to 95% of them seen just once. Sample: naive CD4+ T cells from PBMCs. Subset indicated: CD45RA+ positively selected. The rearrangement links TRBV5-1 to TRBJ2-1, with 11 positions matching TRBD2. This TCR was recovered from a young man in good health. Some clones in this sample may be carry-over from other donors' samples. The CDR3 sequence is CASSPGTSGPRNEQFF. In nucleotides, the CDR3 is TGCGCCAGCAGCCCAGGGACTAGCGGACCGCGCAATGAGCAGTTCTTC.